This entry lists 31 T cell receptor beta chains sequenced from one sample in a study of cytomegalovirus exposure and HLA in healthy donors. PCR used 60 Vbeta primers and 13 Jbeta primers. Only in-frame clones appear in the TCRdb table, and some are missing; sequencing was by immunoSEQ multiplex PCR. The table includes about 100,000 clones, around 83% detected once. Sequences were obtained from PBMCs. Receptors were obtained from a young woman in good health and CMV-seronegative.

The chain has TRBV4-3 and TRBJ2-7; 7 bases are shared with TRBD2. Germline lookup yields CDR1 LGHNA and CDR2 YSLEER. V dropped 3 bases and J dropped 2; count of bases not matched to a gene: 1. The CDR3 covers 13 residues. The CDR3 DNA reads TGCGCCAGCAGCCAGGGGGGGACCTACGAGCAGTACTTC. Translated: CASSQGGTYEQYF.

The chain combines TRBV10-3 with TRBJ2-1; maybe TRBD1 (5 bases). The germline V gene has CDR1 ENHRY and CDR2 SYGVKD. V lost 2 bases and J 0 bases, leaving 8 bases between the germline ends. This CDR3 is built from 15 residues. Here the CDR3 reads CAISEGASSYNEQFF. DNA of the CDR3: TGTGCCATCAGTGAGGGGGCTAGCTCCTACAATGAGCAGTTCTTC.

The V and J genes are TRBV7-2 and TRBJ2-7; D unclear. Germline CDR1 and CDR2: SGHTA and FQGNSA. V lost 1 base and J lost 4, with 17 bases in between. The CDR3 extends over 16 amino acids. CDR3 protein: CASSLDLGLAGYEQYF. The DNA of the CDR3 is TGTGCCAGCAGCTTAGACCTGGGTCTCGCAGGATACGAGCAGTACTTC.

The chain links TRBV5-1 to TRBJ2-5; 11 nucleotides line up with TRBD2. Gene TRBJ2-7 matches the end of the DNA better, so the J call may be wrong. The CDR3 extends over 18 amino acids. Per germline, CDR1 SGHRS and CDR2 YFSETQ. CDR3 bases: TGCGCCAGCAGCTTGGCGATACGTAGCGGGAGGGCCGGGTACGAGCAGTACTTC. Translated, it gives CASSLAIRSGRAGYEQYF.

The gene calls are TRBV7-9 and TRBJ2-5, with D perhaps matching TRBD2 (6 bases). The ends were cut back, 2 bases at V and 2 bases at J, with 15 bases in the middle. Per the germline V gene, CDR1 is SEHNR and CDR2 is FQNEAQ (reference sequence). This CDR3 has 16 residues. DNA for the CDR3: TGTGCCAGCAGCTTAAGGGTTGGACTAAATCAAGAGACCCAGTACTTC. It is translated as CASSLRVGLNQETQYF.

This clone is medium-sized in the sample. This chain joins TRBV10-2 and TRBJ2-2, with 7 bases matching TRBD1. From germline, CDR1 is WSHSY and CDR2 SAAADI. The trim removed 8 bases at V and 6 bases at J, leaving 12 bases unmatched. The CDR3 is 15 amino acids. In DNA form, the CDR3 reads TGCGCCAGCCAACGCCCAACAGGGGAAGCCGGGGAGCTGTTTTTT. It encodes CASQRPTGEAGELFF.

The chain combines TRBV2 with TRBJ2-1; the D gene is possibly TRBD1 (5 bases). Looked up from germline, CDR1 is SNHLY and CDR2 is FYNNEI. Trimming removed 7 bases from V and 4 bases from J, with 14 bases in between. The CDR3 runs 14 residues. The DNA for the CDR3 is TGTGCCAGCAAAGTTAACAGGCCTTACAATGAGCAGTTCTTC. As protein: CASKVNRPYNEQFF.

This clone was seen only once. The chain recombines TRBV11-3 with TRBJ2-7; D might be TRBD1 (6 bases). Germline lookup yields CDR1 SGHNT and CDR2 YENEEA. The CDR3 sequence is 13 residues long. Trimming pared 5 bases from V and 5 bases from J, leaving 13 bases between. CDR3 residues: CASSENRAHEQYF. CDR3 nucleotide sequence: TGTGCCAGCAGCGAAAACAGGGCTCACGAGCAGTACTTC.

The chain has TRBV5-1 and TRBJ1-1; D remains ambiguous. CDR3 length: 13 residues. Germline V CDR1 and CDR2: SGHRS, YFSETQ. V was cut by 0 bases and J by 6 bases, with 9 bases left in between. This CDR3 reads CASSLVRGSEAFF. CDR3 nucleotides: TGCGCCAGCAGCTTGGTGAGAGGCTCTGAAGCTTTCTTT.

The rearrangement uses TRBV19 and TRBJ1-2, with D possibly being TRBD1 (5 bases). Germline V gene data show CDR1 as LNHDA and CDR2 as SQIVND (reference sequence). The CDR3 runs to 15 residues. The V end was cut by 7 bases, the J end by 3 bases, with 18 bases between. CDR3 region: CASTQDSSGDYGYTF. The CDR3 region has the DNA TGTGCCAGTACCCAGGACTCCTCGGGGGACTATGGCTACACCTTC.

This chain's CDR3 is CASSSGAASRDTQYF. As DNA, the CDR3 is TGTGCCAGCAGCTCTGGGGCGGCAAGTAGAGATACGCAGTATTTT. The chain carries TRBV7-3 and TRBJ2-3, with D possibly matching TRBD1 (5 bases). Looked up from germline, CDR1 is SGHTA and CDR2 is FQGTGA. The ends were cut back, 4 bases at V and 5 bases at J, with 16 bases in the middle. This CDR3 has 15 amino acids.

V and J are TRBV14 and TRBJ2-1; D perhaps matches TRBD1 (5 bases). This CDR3 comprises 15 residues. Trimming pared 1 base from V and 2 bases from J, leaving 9 bases between. Germline CDR1 SGHDN, CDR2 FVKESK. The CDR3 nucleotides are TGTGCCAGCAGCCAAGGCAGGGCCCCCTACAATGAGCAGTTCTTC. Protein: CASSQGRAPYNEQFF.

Only a few counts were recorded for this clone. The chain couples TRBV5-1 to TRBJ2-7; D might be TRBD2 (6 bases). There are 14 residues in the CDR3. V lost 2 bases, J lost 4 bases, and 13 bases lay in between. CDR1 is SGHRS and CDR2 is YFSETQ in the germline V gene. CDR3 residues: CASSFGGNVYEQYF. The CDR3 DNA is TGCGCCAGCAGCTTCGGAGGGAACGTTTACGAGCAGTACTTC.

This sequence joins TRBV18 and TRBJ1-5; perhaps TRBD1 as D (5 bases). Germline V gives CDR1 KGHSH, CDR2 LQKENI. V was shortened by 8 bases and J by 0 bases, with 11 bases between the two germline ends. The CDR3 is 14 amino acids. Here the CDR3 reads CASEGAYSNQPQHF. CDR3 sequence (DNA): TGTGCCAGCGAAGGGGCGTATAGCAATCAGCCCCAGCATTTT.

The chain uses TRBV5-1 and TRBJ2-2, with 7 bases identical to TRBD1. Per germline, CDR1 SGHRS and CDR2 YFSETQ. The CDR3 totals 15 residues. V shed 0 bases, J shed 10 bases, and the junction held 9 bases outside the gene matches. Here the CDR3 DNA reads TGCGCCAGCAGCTTGGCCGGGACAGTTTTCTCGGAGCTGTTTTTT. Translated: CASSLAGTVFSELFF.

This chain links TRBV7-9 with TRBJ2-1; no clear D. CDR3 length equals 18 residues. From germline, CDR1 is SEHNR and CDR2 FQNEAQ (reference sequence). Trimming took 5 bases from V and 8 from J, leaving 28 bases between them. The CDR3 region is CASSHSRPAKAGSDEQFF. The DNA for the CDR3 is TGTGCCAGCAGCCACTCCCGCCCAGCCAAAGCAGGTTCGGATGAGCAGTTCTTC.

The chain uses TRBV2 and TRBJ2-5; 8 positions agree with TRBD1. The CDR3 loop spans 15 amino acids. Losses at the gene ends were 1 base for V and 5 bases for J; bases not matched to a gene: 6. Germline V lookup: CDR1 SNHLY, CDR2 FYNNEI. In DNA, the CDR3 is TGTGCCAGCAGTGAAGACAGGGGGGTACGGGAGACCCAGTACTTC. Its protein product is CASSEDRGVRETQYF.

The gene calls are TRBV13 and TRBJ1-6; perhaps TRBD1 as D (5 bases). Germline V gene sequence: CDR1 PRHDT, CDR2 FYEKMQ (reference sequence). V lost 5 bases to trimming and J lost 9 bases, with 14 bases between them. CDR3 length: 14 residues. The CDR3 spells CASSTSGISSPLHF. DNA for the CDR3: TGTGCCAGCAGCACCTCAGGGATCAGTTCACCCCTCCACTTT.

The rearrangement uses TRBV7-3 and TRBJ2-3; TRBD2 aligns across 7 bases. J lost 2 bases, V lost 2 bases, and 1 base had no gene match. Germline V gene data show CDR1 as SGHTA and CDR2 as FQGTGA. The CDR3 covers 14 residues. This CDR3 reads CASSLRDYTDTQYF. The CDR3 DNA sequence: TGTGCCAGCAGCTTACGGGACTACACAGATACGCAGTATTTT.

The J gene is TRBJ2-7, the V gene TRBV7-2; 10 nucleotides line up with TRBD2. The CDR3 has 16 residues. Per the germline V gene, CDR1 is SGHTA and CDR2 is FQGNSA. The V gene end was trimmed by 1 base and the J gene end by 1 base; junction bases not matched to a gene: 4. Here the CDR3 reads CASSLDNSGRSYEQYF. The CDR3 region has the DNA TGTGCCAGCAGCTTAGATAATAGCGGGAGGTCCTACGAGCAGTACTTC.

V usage is TRBV19 and J usage is TRBJ2-1; D is perhaps TRBD1 (5 bases). The CDR3 contains 17 residues. Between the trimmed V and J ends, which lost 2 bases and 0 bases, there was a span of 14 bases. In germline, CDR1 is LNHDA, CDR2 SQIVND (reference sequence). CDR3 DNA: TGTGCCAGTAGTATACATAATAGGGGCAGCTCCTACAATGAGCAGTTCTTC. This gives the protein CASSIHNRGSSYNEQFF.

The chain's CDR3 is CASSYFRDLPTDTQYF. CDR3 sequence (DNA): TGTGCCAGCAGCTATTTCCGGGACTTACCCACAGATACGCAGTATTTT. This chain links TRBV7-9 with TRBJ2-3; possible D gene TRBD2, 6 bases. Per the germline V gene, CDR1 is SEHNR and CDR2 is FQNEAQ (reference sequence). CDR3 length equals 16 residues. V shed 4 bases and J shed 2 bases, with 16 bases lying between them.

This clone was seen only once. The chain employs TRBV28 and TRBJ2-1, with D possibly TRBD1 on 8 matching bases. V was pared by 4 bases and J by 16 bases, with 20 bases between. CDR1 MDHEN and CDR2 SYDVKM come from the germline V gene. The CDR3 is 13 residues long. This CDR3 reads CASSYPQGGRGFF. CDR3 bases: TGTGCCAGCAGTTACCCACAGGGGGGGAGAGGATTCTTC.

This chain links TRBV6-1 with TRBJ2-2; 7 nucleotides align to TRBD2. This CDR3 has 14 residues. Germline trimming cut 6 bases from V and 5 bases from J; bases unmatched to any gene: 6. CDR1 and CDR2 from the germline V gene are MNHNS and SASEGT. The chain's CDR3 is CASRFGGNTGELFF. CDR3 coding DNA: TGTGCCAGCAGATTCGGGGGGAATACCGGGGAGCTGTTTTTT.

The chain couples TRBV19 to TRBJ2-3; 7 bases line up with TRBD1. The CDR3 runs to 15 residues. Trimming took 5 bases from V and 3 from J; bases not matched to a gene: 8. Germline values: CDR1 LNHDA, CDR2 SQIVND (reference sequence). CDR3: CASSGRDSLTDTQYF. For the CDR3, the DNA is TGTGCCAGTAGTGGCCGGGACAGCTTAACAGATACGCAGTATTTT.

The table lists this clone with a few counts. This chain links TRBV19 with TRBJ1-3; D is uncertain. This CDR3 has 14 residues. The ends were cut back, 3 bases at V and 4 bases at J, with 10 bases in the middle. The germline gives CDR1 LNHDA, CDR2 SQIVND (reference sequence). The CDR3 is CASSIRDSGNTIYF. DNA for the CDR3: TGTGCCAGTAGTATCAGAGACTCCGGAAACACCATATATTTT.

This chain uses TRBV19 with TRBJ2-5; tentatively, D is TRBD1 (5 bases). The germline V gene encodes CDR1 LNHDA and CDR2 SQIVND (reference sequence). This CDR3 region has 14 residues. Trimming took off 2 bases at V and 2 bases at J, with 9 bases between the two ends. The CDR3 spells CASSISTGQETQYF. The CDR3 DNA reads TGTGCCAGTAGTATAAGTACAGGACAAGAGACCCAGTACTTC. Full variable domain (missing parts from reference TRBV19 and TRBJ2-5): DGGITQSPKYLFRKEGQNVTLSCEQNLNHDAMYWYRQDPGQGLRLIYYSQIVNDFQKGDIAEGYSVSREKKESFPLTVTSAQKNPTAFYLCASSISTGQETQYFGPGTRLLVL.

The J gene is TRBJ2-3, the V gene TRBV11-3, with TRBD1 as a possible D gene (6 bases). Germline V gives CDR1 SGHNT, CDR2 YENEEA. The CDR3 consists of 13 residues. V was shortened by 8 bases and J by 4 bases, with 13 bases between the two germline ends. The CDR3 DNA reads TGTGCCAGCGCTGGGGGCTTCGCAGATACGCAGTATTTT. Translating gives CASAGGFADTQYF.

The chain joins TRBV27 to TRBJ1-4; 8 nucleotides match TRBD1. V lost 0 bases, J lost 5 bases, and 11 bases stayed unmatched. The CDR3 has 18 residues. Germline assignment: CDR1 MNHEY and CDR2 SMNVEV (reference sequence). The CDR3 loop is CASSLSPPDRVRNEKLFF. CDR3 DNA sequence: TGTGCCAGCAGTTTATCGCCCCCGGACAGGGTCAGGAATGAAAAACTGTTTTTT. The full variable domain, in which reference TRBV27 and TRBJ1-4 provide the parts outside the CDR3, is EAQVTQNPRYLITVTGKKLTVTCSQNMNHEYMSWYRQDPGLGLRQIYYSMNVEVTDKGDVPEGYKVSRKEKRNFPLILESPSPNQTSLYFCASSLSPPDRVRNEKLFFGSGTQLSVL.

The V call is TRBV5-6, the J call TRBJ2-5, with D tentatively TRBD2 (6 bases). V was trimmed by 1 base and J by 3 bases, leaving 16 bases between them. The CDR3 contains 16 residues. CDR1 SGHDT and CDR2 YYEEEE come from the germline V gene. The CDR3 coding sequence is TGTGCCAGCAGCTTGTTGGGCTCTGGAGGGGAAGAGACCCAGTACTTC. Protein: CASSLLGSGGEETQYF.

The genes are TRBV28 and TRBJ2-7, with 7 bases lining up with TRBD1. V shed 3 bases and J 7 bases; nucleotides not matched to a gene: 3. CDR3 length equals 12 residues. Germline V gene lookup returns CDR1 MDHEN and CDR2 SYDVKM. This chain's CDR3 is CASSLEDREQYF. The CDR3 nucleotides are TGTGCCAGCAGTTTGGAGGACAGGGAGCAGTACTTC.